A selection of T cell receptor beta chains follows, all from one sample in a study of blood T cells in healthy people across ages. A single record per CDR3 protein comes from TCRdb applying MiXCR to the 5' RACE reads. The repertoire consists of some 1.5 million distinct CDR3 sequences, with about 42% occurring once and the leading ten covering less than 5%. Sequenced sample: blood. The receptors here all came from a woman aged 18 to 35 in good health. Each CDR3 is given with its conserved first and last residue. The D gene is left open where the match is weak. The size entry is marked missing in some rows and otherwise reads once, few, many or a size class.

J gene: TRBJ2-7; V gene: TRBV12-3/TRBV12-4; clone size: few; D gene: TRBD2; CDR3 DNA: TGTGCCAGCAGTTTTTCAGCGGGAGTCGGCGAGCAGTACTTC; CDR3 protein: CASSFSAGVGEQYF
J gene: TRBJ2-2; V gene: TRBV5-1; clone size: -; D gene: -; CDR3 DNA: TGCGCCAGCAGCCAGAACCGTAGAGTGAACACCGGGGAGCTGTTTTTT; CDR3 protein: CASSQNRRVNTGELFF
J gene: TRBJ2-7; V gene: TRBV12-3/TRBV12-4; clone size: -; D gene: TRBD2; CDR3 DNA: TGTGCCAGCAGTGGGAGCGGGAGATGGGACGAGCAGTACTTC; CDR3 protein: CASSGSGRWDEQYF
J gene: TRBJ1-5; V gene: TRBV12-3/TRBV12-4; clone size: -; D gene: -; CDR3 DNA: TGTGCCAGCAGTTTAGCGATGGGGGAGAAGCCCCAGCATTTT; CDR3 protein: CASSLAMGEKPQHF
J gene: TRBJ1-6; V gene: TRBV25-1; clone size: -; D gene: -; CDR3 DNA: TGTGCCAGCAGTGAATTCCTCTGGTCACCCCTCCACTTT; CDR3 protein: CASSEFLWSPLHF
J gene: TRBJ1-1; V gene: TRBV7-2; clone size: -; D gene: -; CDR3 DNA: TGTGCCAGCAGCTTAGTTCCGAGGAACACTGAAGCTTTCTTT; CDR3 protein: CASSLVPRNTEAFF
J gene: TRBJ2-7; V gene: TRBV7-2; clone size: many; D gene: -; CDR3 DNA: TGTGCCAGCAGCCTCTCCCACAGCTCCTACGAGCAGTACTTC; CDR3 protein: CASSLSHSSYEQYF
J gene: TRBJ2-2; V gene: TRBV6-6; clone size: -; D gene: -; CDR3 DNA: TGTGCCAGCAGTTACGTTCTAGCGACCACCGGGGAGCTGTTTTTT; CDR3 protein: CASSYVLATTGELFF
J gene: TRBJ2-1; V gene: TRBV27; clone size: -; D gene: -; CDR3 DNA: TGTGCCAGCAGTTTACAGGCCGACCCCTCCTACAATGAGCAGTTCTTC; CDR3 protein: CASSLQADPSYNEQFF
J gene: TRBJ2-1; V gene: TRBV11-3; clone size: -; D gene: TRBD1; CDR3 DNA: TGTGCCAGCAGCCACGGACAGGGTCACTACAATGAGCAGTTCTTC; CDR3 protein: CASSHGQGHYNEQFF
J gene: TRBJ2-2; V gene: TRBV12-3/TRBV12-4; clone size: few; D gene: -; CDR3 DNA: TGTGCCAGCAGTTCCCCTGGAGGGAAAAATGCCCCGAACACCGGGGAGCTGTTTTTT; CDR3 protein: CASSSPGGKNAPNTGELFF
J gene: TRBJ1-4; V gene: TRBV3-1; clone size: few; D gene: -; CDR3 DNA: TGTGCCAGCAGCCACCCCTCAACTAATGAAAAACTGTTTTTT; CDR3 protein: CASSHPSTNEKLFF
J gene: TRBJ2-1; V gene: TRBV6-5; clone size: -; D gene: TRBD2; CDR3 DNA: TGTGCCAGCAGTTACGGGAGCGGGAGGGCCGGGGTCAATGAGCAGTTCTTC; CDR3 protein: CASSYGSGRAGVNEQFF
J gene: TRBJ2-1; V gene: TRBV7-3; clone size: -; D gene: -; CDR3 DNA: TGTGCCAGCAGCCCCACTTGGGGGGTCCTCTACAATGAGCAGTTCTTC; CDR3 protein: CASSPTWGVLYNEQFF
J gene: TRBJ2-7; V gene: TRBV5-5; clone size: once; D gene: -; CDR3 DNA: TGTGCCAGCAGCTTGGGATATGACTACGAGCAGTACTTC; CDR3 protein: CASSLGYDYEQYF
J gene: TRBJ2-1; V gene: TRBV7-2; clone size: -; D gene: -; CDR3 DNA: TGTGCCAGCAGTGCCTATACCTCGAATGAGCAGTTCTTC; CDR3 protein: CASSAYTSNEQFF
J gene: TRBJ1-6; V gene: TRBV20-1; clone size: few; D gene: -; CDR3 DNA: TGCAGTGGGCAGGACGAGGATAATTCACCCCTCCACTTT; CDR3 protein: CSGQDEDNSPLHF
J gene: TRBJ2-3; V gene: TRBV29-1; clone size: -; D gene: TRBD2; CDR3 DNA: TGCAGCGTCTCAGGACTAGCGGGAGCGGATACGCAGTATTTT; CDR3 protein: CSVSGLAGADTQYF
J gene: TRBJ1-2; V gene: TRBV5-1; clone size: few; D gene: -; CDR3 DNA: TGCGCCAGCAGCTTTAACAGCCCGGGGTCGGCCTATGGCTACACCTTC; CDR3 protein: CASSFNSPGSAYGYTF
J gene: TRBJ1-5; V gene: TRBV6-1; clone size: -; D gene: -; CDR3 DNA: TGTGCCAGCACCCACCGGGGTCCCCAAGGGCAGCCCCAGCATTTT; CDR3 protein: CASTHRGPQGQPQHF
J gene: TRBJ1-2; V gene: TRBV28; clone size: -; D gene: TRBD1; CDR3 DNA: TGTGCCAGCAGTTTGGCAGGGGGGTCGCACTATGGCTACACCTTC; CDR3 protein: CASSLAGGSHYGYTF
J gene: TRBJ1-1; V gene: TRBV20-1; clone size: -; D gene: TRBD1; CDR3 DNA: TGCAGTGCTAGTAACAGGGGAGGCACTGAAGCTTTCTTT; CDR3 protein: CSASNRGGTEAFF
J gene: TRBJ1-4; V gene: TRBV4-2; clone size: -; D gene: TRBD1; CDR3 DNA: TGTGCCAGCAGCCAAACAGGGGATGCAACTAATGAAAAACTGTTTTTT; CDR3 protein: CASSQTGDATNEKLFF
J gene: TRBJ2-5; V gene: TRBV5-1; clone size: few; D gene: -; CDR3 DNA: TGCGCCAGCAGCTTGGAGTGGGGGAATGAGCAGTACTTC; CDR3 protein: CASSLEWGNEQYF
J gene: TRBJ2-3; V gene: TRBV28; clone size: few; D gene: -; CDR3 DNA: TGTGCCAGCAGTTCGCCTAGCTCAGCTAGCACAGATACGCAGTATTTT; CDR3 protein: CASSSPSSASTDTQYF
J gene: TRBJ1-2; V gene: TRBV3-1; clone size: many; D gene: -; CDR3 DNA: TGTGCCAGCAGCCAAGATCAGGGACTTCGGGGCTACACCTTC; CDR3 protein: CASSQDQGLRGYTF
J gene: TRBJ1-2; V gene: TRBV2; clone size: -; D gene: -; CDR3 DNA: TGTGCCAGCAGTGAATTAGGGGACCTTAACTATGGCTACACCTTC; CDR3 protein: CASSELGDLNYGYTF
J gene: TRBJ2-7; V gene: TRBV20-1; clone size: -; D gene: -; CDR3 DNA: TGCAGTGCTAGAGAGTTATTGCACAATGAGCAGTACTTC; CDR3 protein: CSARELLHNEQYF
J gene: TRBJ1-5; V gene: TRBV12-3/TRBV12-4; clone size: -; D gene: -; CDR3 DNA: TGTGCCAGCAGCCTCCAAGACAGTGTATATCAGCCCCAGCATTTT; CDR3 protein: CASSLQDSVYQPQHF
J gene: TRBJ2-7; V gene: TRBV29-1; clone size: -; D gene: -; CDR3 DNA: TGCAGCGCCTCCCCCCAGAACAATGAGCAGTACTTC; CDR3 protein: CSASPQNNEQYF
J gene: TRBJ1-1; V gene: TRBV6-2/TRBV6-3; clone size: few; D gene: -; CDR3 DNA: TGTGCCAGCAGTTACAACCCTGGCGGCACTGAAGCTTTCTTT; CDR3 protein: CASSYNPGGTEAFF
J gene: TRBJ1-5; V gene: TRBV7-2; clone size: few; D gene: -; CDR3 DNA: TGTGCCAGCAGCGATGGTCCGCAGCCCCAGCATTTT; CDR3 protein: CASSDGPQPQHF
J gene: TRBJ1-1; V gene: TRBV5-1; clone size: few; D gene: -; CDR3 DNA: TGCGCCAGCAGCTTGGGGCAGAGAACTGAAGCTTTCTTT; CDR3 protein: CASSLGQRTEAFF
J gene: TRBJ2-3; V gene: TRBV28; clone size: few; D gene: -; CDR3 DNA: TGTGCCAGCAGTTTAGTATTCCGCACAGATACGCAGTATTTT; CDR3 protein: CASSLVFRTDTQYF
J gene: TRBJ2-7; V gene: TRBV27; clone size: -; D gene: -; CDR3 DNA: TGTGCCAGCAGTGTAACGCGGGACTCCTACGAGCAGTACTTC; CDR3 protein: CASSVTRDSYEQYF
J gene: TRBJ2-3; V gene: TRBV28; clone size: few; D gene: TRBD2; CDR3 DNA: TGTGCCAGCAGTCCCCGGACTAGCGGGATTTACACAGATACGCAGTATTTT; CDR3 protein: CASSPRTSGIYTDTQYF
J gene: TRBJ2-1; V gene: TRBV7-2; clone size: -; D gene: TRBD1; CDR3 DNA: TGTGCCAGCAGCTTATTAGGCGGGACAGGGGGTTACGAGCAGTTCTTC; CDR3 protein: CASSLLGGTGGYEQFF
J gene: TRBJ1-2; V gene: TRBV10-3; clone size: -; D gene: TRBD1; CDR3 DNA: TGTGCCATCAGTGGGACAGGGGACGACTATGGCTACACCTTC; CDR3 protein: CAISGTGDDYGYTF
J gene: TRBJ1-2; V gene: TRBV29-1; clone size: -; D gene: TRBD1; CDR3 DNA: TGCAGCGTTAAAGCAAACAGGGGGGAGGACTATGGCTACACCTTC; CDR3 protein: CSVKANRGEDYGYTF
J gene: TRBJ1-1; V gene: TRBV6-6; clone size: -; D gene: -; CDR3 DNA: TGTGCCAGCGGTGTGCACACTGAAGCTTTCTTT; CDR3 protein: CASGVHTEAFF
J gene: TRBJ1-1; V gene: TRBV21-1; clone size: few; D gene: -; CDR3 DNA: TGTGCCAGCACCAGCCAGGGCCCGAACACTGAAGCTTTCTTT; CDR3 protein: CASTSQGPNTEAFF
J gene: TRBJ2-2; V gene: TRBV6-1; clone size: -; D gene: -; CDR3 DNA: TGTGCCAGCAGTGAAAGGGCAGGGGACACCGGGGAGCTGTTTTTT; CDR3 protein: CASSERAGDTGELFF
J gene: TRBJ2-7; V gene: TRBV27; clone size: few; D gene: TRBD2; CDR3 DNA: TGTGCCAGCACCCTGGGGGGGTTTCCTCTCTACGAGCAGTACTTC; CDR3 protein: CASTLGGFPLYEQYF
J gene: TRBJ2-1; V gene: TRBV11-2; clone size: -; D gene: -; CDR3 DNA: TGTGCCAGCAGCTTAGATCTGATCAAGCAGTTCTTC; CDR3 protein: CASSLDLIKQFF
J gene: TRBJ2-2; V gene: TRBV14; clone size: -; D gene: -; CDR3 DNA: TGTGCCAGCAGCCCGAACGGGATCCAAACCGGGGAGCTGTTTTTT; CDR3 protein: CASSPNGIQTGELFF
J gene: TRBJ1-2; V gene: TRBV7-2; clone size: few; D gene: -; CDR3 DNA: TGTGCCAGCACCCTTAGTATGGGCCAGCTCTACGGCTACACCTTC; CDR3 protein: CASTLSMGQLYGYTF
J gene: TRBJ1-2; V gene: TRBV15; clone size: -; D gene: -; CDR3 DNA: TGTGCCACCAGCAGAGGCACATATGGCTACACCTTC; CDR3 protein: CATSRGTYGYTF
J gene: TRBJ2-3; V gene: TRBV4-2; clone size: -; D gene: TRBD2; CDR3 DNA: TGTGCCAGCAGCCAGCGGGGGGAAGATACGCAGTATTTT; CDR3 protein: CASSQRGEDTQYF
J gene: TRBJ1-2; V gene: TRBV27; clone size: -; D gene: -; CDR3 DNA: TGTGCCAGCAGTTCGCCACGGTGGAGCTACACCTTC; CDR3 protein: CASSSPRWSYTF
J gene: TRBJ1-1; V gene: TRBV4-1; clone size: -; D gene: -; CDR3 DNA: TGCGCCAGCAGCCAATCTGGACAGAACACTGAAGCTTTCTTT; CDR3 protein: CASSQSGQNTEAFF